These 31 T cell receptor beta chains share one sample of origin, sequenced in a study of radiotherapy plus CTLA-4 blockade in lung cancer. Clones were read by immunoSEQ multiplex PCR, and TCRdb kept only the in-frame ones, dropping some. The repertoire holds some 33,000 clones, with 60% to 80% as singletons. Sample: peripheral blood, taken from a patient treated with radiotherapy plus ipilimumab. The receptors were sampled from a human donor with non-small cell lung cancer whose response to radiotherapy plus ipilimumab could not be evaluated.

The chain joins TRBV5-1 to TRBJ2-5; the match to TRBD2 covers 14 bases. Matching the DNA end better, TRBJ2-7 makes the J call doubtful. In germline, CDR1 is SGHRS, CDR2 YFSETQ. The CDR3 has 15 residues. CDR3 nucleotides: TGCGCCAGCAGCCCGGGACTAGCGGGAGTTCTCGAGCAGTACTTC. It yields the protein CASSPGLAGVLEQYF.

The J gene is TRBJ1-4, the V gene TRBV11-2, with 11 nucleotides matching TRBD1. Germline trimming cut 5 bases from V and 8 bases from J; bases unmatched to any gene: 4. The CDR3 totals 14 residues. CDR1 and CDR2 (germline): SGHAT, FQNNGV. CDR3 DNA: TGTGCCAGCAGCGTTGGACAGGGGGCGGAAAAACTGTTTTTT. Amino acids: CASSVGQGAEKLFF. The variable domain in full, completed from reference TRBV11-2 and TRBJ1-4, reads EAGVAQSPRYKIIEKRQSVAFWCNPISGHATLYWYQQILGQGPKLLIQFQNNGVVDDSQLPKDRFSAERLKGVDSTLKIQPAKLEDSAVYLCASSVGQGAEKLFFGSGTQLSVL.

The chain links TRBV30 to TRBJ1-2, with 8 bases aligning to TRBD1. The germline gives CDR1 GTSNPN, CDR2 SVGIG (reference sequence). The CDR3 extends over 13 amino acids. Germline trimming cut 4 bases from V and 2 bases from J; bases unmatched to any gene: 3. The CDR3 loop reads CAWTGGYNYGYTF. In nucleotides, the CDR3 is TGTGCCTGGACAGGGGGCTACAACTATGGCTACACCTTC.

The V call is TRBV27, the J call TRBJ1-5, with TRBD1 identical over 9 bases. Germline CDR1 is MNHEY and CDR2 is SMNVEV (reference sequence). V lost 6 bases and J lost 0; bases outside the gene matches: 9. The CDR3 is 17 residues long. As DNA, the CDR3 is TGTGCCAGCAGGCCGGGACAGGGAATTATTAGCAATCAGCCCCAGCATTTT. Translated: CASRPGQGIISNQPQHF.

This chain uses TRBV28 with TRBJ2-7, with D possibly matching TRBD2 (6 bases). Trimming removed 6 bases at V and 0 bases at J, with 27 bases between. This CDR3 has 19 residues. The germline CDR1 and CDR2 sequences are MDHEN and SYDVKM. The CDR3 loop reads CASREGFGLLGGSSYEQYF. The CDR3 nucleotides read TGTGCCAGCAGGGAGGGGTTTGGACTATTAGGAGGTTCCTCCTACGAGCAGTACTTC.

The rearrangement uses TRBV6-1 and TRBJ2-5; unclear D gene. The CDR3 is 16 residues long. The germline CDR1 and CDR2 sequences are MNHNS and SASEGT. Trimming took 1 base from V and 0 from J, leaving 12 bases between them. CDR3 residues: CASSEGASPYQETQYF. The CDR3 nucleotides read TGTGCCAGCAGTGAAGGGGCATCTCCGTACCAAGAGACCCAGTACTTC.

This clone is termed medium-sized. The rearrangement uses TRBV19 and TRBJ2-7, with TRBD1 as a possible D gene (6 bases). Looked up from germline, CDR1 is LNHDA and CDR2 is SQIVND (reference sequence). V shed 2 bases and J shed 0 bases, with 8 bases lying between them. The CDR3 sequence is 14 residues long. CDR3 bases: TGTGCCAGTAGTATACAGGGGACCTCCTACGAGCAGTACTTC. Residues: CASSIQGTSYEQYF.

The V call is TRBV4-1, the J call TRBJ2-5; 10 nucleotides match TRBD1. V was clipped by 0 bases and J by 4 bases; unmatched bases: 8. There are 17 residues in the CDR3. Germline V CDR1 and CDR2: MGHRA, YSYEKL. The CDR3 loop reads CASSQESPGQGLETQYF. CDR3 DNA sequence: TGCGCCAGCAGCCAAGAAAGCCCGGGACAGGGGTTAGAGACCCAGTACTTC.

The rearrangement links TRBV2 to TRBJ2-5; TRBD2 aligns across 8 bases. J gave up 5 bases and V 1 base, and 3 bases lay outside the gene matches. Germline CDR1 is SNHLY and CDR2 is FYNNEI. The CDR3 extends over 14 amino acids. The CDR3: CASSEVAGSETQYF. The CDR3 nucleotides are TGTGCCAGCAGTGAAGTAGCGGGAAGTGAGACCCAGTACTTC.

J is TRBJ2-5 and V is TRBV7-6, with 8 bases lining up with TRBD2. Germline V gives CDR1 SGHVS, CDR2 FNYEAQ. The CDR3 runs 16 residues. The V segment lost 2 bases and the J segment 4 bases; nucleotides outside the gene matches: 9. DNA of the CDR3: TGTGCCAGCAGCTTAAGGTCAAGCGGGAGCGGAGAGACCCAGTACTTC. This gives the protein CASSLRSSGSGETQYF.

The V gene is TRBV25-1, the J gene TRBJ2-1, with a weak D call TRBD2 (5 bases). V dropped 2 bases and J dropped 3 bases, with 17 bases sitting between them. There are 17 residues in the CDR3. Germline V lookup: CDR1 MGHDK, CDR2 SYGVNS. CDR3 loop: CASSEPLRAGYYNEQFF. The CDR3 nucleotides read TGTGCCAGCAGTGAACCCTTAAGGGCGGGTTACTACAATGAGCAGTTCTTC.

This clone has just a few counts. V is TRBV6-6 and J is TRBJ1-5, with no clear D. CDR1 is MNHNY and CDR2 is SVGAGI in the germline V gene (reference sequence). The CDR3 sequence is 16 residues long. V was clipped by 3 bases and J by 0 bases, with 12 bases between them. The CDR3 reads CASSYDGRYSNQPQHF. CDR3 DNA: TGTGCCAGCAGTTATGACGGCAGGTATAGCAATCAGCCCCAGCATTTT.

The chain links TRBV18 to TRBJ2-1; 11 bases match TRBD1. The CDR3 sequence is 17 residues long. Trimming at V came to 3 bases and at J to 8 bases, leaving 12 bases not matched to a gene. Germline V CDR1 and CDR2: KGHSH, LQKENI. The CDR3 DNA reads TGTGCCAGCTCACCGTACTCGCGGGACAGGGGGGTCTATGAGCAGTTCTTC. Its protein product is CASSPYSRDRGVYEQFF.

This clone was recorded a few times. The J gene is TRBJ2-2, the V gene TRBV12-5; 9 positions match TRBD2. The junction had 7 bases not matched to a gene; V was cut back by 2 bases and J by 3 bases. The CDR3 is 17 amino acids. Germline V gives CDR1 LGHNT, CDR2 FRNRAP. Here the CDR3 reads CASGLSPLAGDTGELFF. In nucleotides, the CDR3 is TGTGCTAGTGGTTTGTCCCCATTAGCGGGAGACACCGGGGAGCTGTTTTTT.

The chain combines TRBV18 with TRBJ2-7, with 7 positions matching TRBD2. Germline loops: CDR1 KGHSH, CDR2 LQKENI. V gave up 5 bases and J gave up 2 bases; unmatched junction bases: 9. The CDR3 is made up of 15 amino acids. Here the CDR3 reads CASSTWGGLTYEQYF. CDR3 nucleotide sequence: TGTGCCAGCTCAACTTGGGGAGGGCTCACCTACGAGCAGTACTTC.

DNA for the CDR3: TGTGCCAGCAGTTACCCCAGGGGGGAATCCACTGAAGCTTTCTTT. Its protein product is CASSYPRGESTEAFF. The chain has TRBV6-5 and TRBJ1-1, with TRBD1 matching 7 bases. CDR3 length: 15 amino acids. Germline assignment: CDR1 MNHEY and CDR2 SVGAGI. The V gene end was trimmed by 2 bases and the J gene end by 4 bases; junction bases not matched to a gene: 7.

The genes are TRBV6-5 and TRBJ2-7; possibly TRBD1 for D (6 bases). Trimming stripped 7 bases from V and 5 bases from J, with 15 bases between. The V gene's germline CDR1 is MNHEY and CDR2 SVGAGI. The CDR3 runs to 13 residues. The CDR3 spells CASKGQGMNEQYF. Here the CDR3 DNA reads TGTGCCAGCAAGGGGCAGGGGATGAACGAGCAGTACTTC.

The chain has TRBV27 and TRBJ2-7, with 7 nucleotides matching TRBD1. The germline V gene has CDR1 MNHEY and CDR2 SMNVEV (reference sequence). The CDR3 has 15 residues. V was clipped by 6 bases and J by 5 bases; unmatched bases: 13. In DNA form, the CDR3 reads TGTGCCAGCAGCACCGTCGTGACAGGGCGGCACGAGCAGTACTTC. Amino acid sequence: CASSTVVTGRHEQYF.

The rearrangement uses TRBV7-8 and TRBJ2-7, with D possibly being TRBD2 (5 bases). Trimming stripped 3 bases from V and 6 bases from J, with 9 bases between. This CDR3 is 12 amino acids long. The germline CDR1 and CDR2 sequences are SGHVS and FQNEAQ. The CDR3 DNA follows: TGTGCCAGCAGCTTTTCGGGGTTCGAGCAGTACTTC. Protein: CASSFSGFEQYF.

In its sample, this clone was seen a few times. The rearrangement links TRBV30 to TRBJ1-3; 9 bases agree with TRBD1. Germline CDR1 reads GTSNPN; CDR2 reads SVGIG (reference sequence). The CDR3 spans 17 residues. V lost 7 bases, J lost 1 base, and 14 bases stayed unmatched. CDR3 nucleotides: TGTGCCTCAACCGGGACAGGGAAGAGTTTGTCTGGAAACACCATATATTTT. Protein: CASTGTGKSLSGNTIYF.

The V gene is TRBV2, the J gene TRBJ1-5, with D unresolved. The germline V gene has CDR1 SNHLY and CDR2 FYNNEI. Between the trimmed V and J ends, which lost 6 bases and 7 bases, there was a span of 19 bases. There are 15 residues in the CDR3. The CDR3 reads CASRRGSGLEQPQHF. The CDR3 DNA reads as TGTGCCAGCAGGAGAGGGTCGGGGTTGGAACAGCCCCAGCATTTT. Variable domain in full (rest from reference TRBV2 and TRBJ1-5): EPEVTQTPSHQVTQMGQEVILRCVPISNHLYFYWYRQILGQKVEFLVSFYNNEISEKSEIFDDQFSVERPDGSNFTLKIRSTKLEDSAMYFCASRRGSGLEQPQHFGDGTRLSIL.

J is TRBJ1-1 and V is TRBV6-1, with TRBD1 identical over 9 bases. Trimming cost V 6 bases and J 4 bases; bases outside gene matches: 3. The CDR3 has 13 amino acids. Germline CDR1 reads MNHNS; CDR2 reads SASEGT. In DNA form, the CDR3 reads TGTGCCAGCAGCCAACAGGGGGCCACTGAAGCTTTCTTT. Its translation: CASSQQGATEAFF.

V gene TRBV2 combines with J gene TRBJ2-1, with TRBD2 identical over 10 bases. The V segment lost 4 bases and the J segment 3 bases; nucleotides outside the gene matches: 3. The CDR3 has 15 residues. Germline V gene lookup returns CDR1 SNHLY and CDR2 FYNNEI. The CDR3 region is CASSARTSGYNEQFF. As DNA, the CDR3 is TGTGCCAGCAGTGCTAGGACTAGCGGCTACAATGAGCAGTTCTTC.

The gene calls are TRBV5-1 and TRBJ2-7, with D possibly matching TRBD2 (6 bases). In germline, CDR1 is SGHRS, CDR2 YFSETQ. CDR3 size: 14 residues. Trimming removed 4 bases from V and 3 bases from J, with 14 bases in between. CDR3 sequence reads: CASSVTGAGYEQYF. For the CDR3, the DNA is TGCGCCAGCAGCGTCACGGGAGCGGGCTACGAGCAGTACTTC.

The sample holds one count of this clone. V and J are TRBV5-4 and TRBJ2-3, with 11 nucleotides matching TRBD2. This CDR3 comprises 16 residues. Germline lookup yields CDR1 SGHNT and CDR2 YYREEE (reference sequence). The V segment lost 3 bases and the J segment 6 bases; nucleotides outside the gene matches: 9. This CDR3 reads CASSSATSGRFDTQYF. CDR3 in DNA: TGTGCCAGCAGCTCGGCCACTAGCGGGAGATTTGATACGCAGTATTTT.

The chain employs TRBV5-4 and TRBJ2-7; 9 bases match TRBD2. CDR1 is SGHNT and CDR2 is YYREEE in the germline V gene (reference sequence). This CDR3 is built from 15 residues. Unmatched junction bases numbered 6, after V lost 0 bases and J lost 5 bases. The CDR3 is CASSLGGRASNEQYF. The CDR3 DNA follows: TGTGCCAGCAGCTTGGGCGGGAGGGCCTCAAACGAGCAGTACTTC.

The chain joins TRBV6-1 to TRBJ1-1, with TRBD1 matching 7 bases. The trim removed 6 bases at V and 5 bases at J, leaving 6 bases unmatched. Germline V gene sequence: CDR1 MNHNS, CDR2 SASEGT. The CDR3 is made up of 13 amino acids. CDR3 in DNA: TGTGCCAGCAGCCGCAGACAGGGAACTGAAGCTTTCTTT. This gives the protein CASSRRQGTEAFF.

This clone was detected a few times. The chain uses TRBV4-1 and TRBJ1-1; a possible D gene is TRBD1 (5 bases). CDR3 length: 15 amino acids. Per germline, CDR1 MGHRA and CDR2 YSYEKL. Trimming shortened V by 3 bases and J by 3 bases, and 14 bases separated the two germline ends. For the CDR3, the DNA is TGCGCCAGCAGCCACGAAACAGGCTTTGACACTGAAGCTTTCTTT. Residues: CASSHETGFDTEAFF.

The V and J genes are TRBV28 and TRBJ1-1, with a tentative D call TRBD1 (5 bases). The germline V gene encodes CDR1 MDHEN and CDR2 SYDVKM. This CDR3 region has 16 residues. Trimming stripped 3 bases from V and 2 bases from J, with 16 bases between. The CDR3 loop is CASSLPVVRTNTEAFF. The CDR3 DNA is TGTGCCAGCAGTTTGCCGGTAGTCCGGACAAACACTGAAGCTTTCTTT.

V is TRBV7-3 and J is TRBJ1-1, with D possibly TRBD1 on 6 matching bases. The CDR3 loop spans 13 amino acids. V gave up 5 bases and J gave up 3 bases, with 10 bases separating them. Germline loops: CDR1 SGHTA, CDR2 FQGTGA. The CDR3, as DNA: TGTGCCAGCAGCCCGGGGACACACACTGAAGCTTTCTTT. Its translation is CASSPGTHTEAFF. The variable domain in full, with the rest retrieved from reference TRBV7-3 and TRBJ1-1, is GAGVSQTPSNKVTEKGKYVELRCDPISGHTALYWYRQSLGQGPEFLIYFQGTGAADDSGLPNDRFFAVRPEGSVSTLKIQRTERGDSAVYLCASSPGTHTEAFFGQGTRLTVV.

This clone was detected only a few times. The chain links TRBV30 to TRBJ1-2; D uncertain. Germline V lookup: CDR1 GTSNPN, CDR2 SVGIG (reference sequence). V was shortened by 4 bases and J by 7 bases, with 16 bases between the two germline ends. The CDR3 runs to 13 residues. As DNA, the CDR3 is TGTGCCTGGATGTTTGGAGAGGCTGGTGGCTACACCTTC. This codes for CAWMFGEAGGYTF.